The rows below give T cell receptor beta chains drawn from one sample of a study of OX40 agonist ivuxolimab in advanced cancers. Profiled with immunoSEQ multiplex PCR; TCRdb holds only in-frame clones, not every one. The sample lists about 150,000 clones, roughly 94% occurring once. This specimen was CD4+ or CD8+ T cells sorted from blood, taken in a trial of the OX40 agonist ivuxolimab. The receptor source for this set is an adult with an advanced solid tumor such as melanoma, head and neck, liver or kidney cancer. Both conserved end residues are part of each CDR3. A D gene is named only where the DNA matches it firmly. Rows give clone size only sometimes, using once, few, many, or a class for an expanded clone.

D: .; J: TRBJ1-4; V: TRBV7-2; size: once; DNA: TGTGCCAGCAGCTTTAGGAGAACTAATGAAAAACTGTTTTTT; CDR3: CASSFRRTNEKLFF
D: .; J: TRBJ1-5; V: TRBV5-6; size: few; DNA: TGTGCCAGCAGCCCGGGGGGTCAGCCCCAGCATTTT; CDR3: CASSPGGQPQHF
D: TRBD2; J: TRBJ2-7; V: TRBV4-3; size: .; DNA: TGCGCCAGCAGCCAAGATGGGAGGACTAGCGGAAACTACGAGCAGTACTTC; CDR3: CASSQDGRTSGNYEQYF
D: .; J: TRBJ1-2; V: TRBV5-4; size: .; DNA: TGTGCCAGCAGCACATACACGCCTAACTATGGCTACACCTTC; CDR3: CASSTYTPNYGYTF
D: .; J: TRBJ2-5; V: TRBV21-1; size: .; DNA: TGTGCCAGCAGCACTCAAATGAGGGAGACCCAGTACTTC; CDR3: CASSTQMRETQYF
D: .; J: TRBJ1-1; V: TRBV19; size: once; DNA: TGTGCCAGTAGTACGGAGAGGCACACTGAAGCTTTCTTT; CDR3: CASSTERHTEAFF
D: .; J: TRBJ1-2; V: TRBV5-4; size: .; DNA: TGTGCCAGCAAGAAGGGACCGGGCTATGGCTACACCTTC; CDR3: CASKKGPGYGYTF
D: .; J: TRBJ1-3; V: TRBV7-2; size: .; DNA: TGTGCCAGCAGCTTACTCGGGAATCGTGACACCATATATTTT; CDR3: CASSLLGNRDTIYF
D: .; J: TRBJ1-5; V: TRBV21-1; size: .; DNA: TGTGCCAGCAGCAAAGTTCTGCAGCCCCAGCATTTT; CDR3: CASSKVLQPQHF
D: .; J: TRBJ2-7; V: TRBV6-6; size: .; DNA: TGTGCCAGCAGAGGGACGTACCTAACCTACGAGCAGTACTTC; CDR3: CASRGTYLTYEQYF
D: TRBD2; J: TRBJ2-1; V: TRBV9; size: once; DNA: TGTGCCAGCAGCGTAGCCGGGACTAGTCACAATGAGCAGTTCTTC; CDR3: CASSVAGTSHNEQFF
D: TRBD1; J: TRBJ1-3; V: TRBV7-2; size: .; DNA: TGTGCCAGCAGCTCCGCGGGACAGGGAATATTAGGAAACACCATATATTTT; CDR3: CASSSAGQGILGNTIYF
D: TRBD1; J: TRBJ1-3; V: TRBV6-1; size: .; DNA: TGTGCCAGCAGTTCTCAAGGGACAGGGAACACCATATATTTT; CDR3: CASSSQGTGNTIYF
D: .; J: TRBJ2-5; V: TRBV7-9; size: .; DNA: TGTGCCAGCAGCTTAGGCGTCAGGTTCCAAGAGACCCAGTACTTC; CDR3: CASSLGVRFQETQYF
D: TRBD2; J: TRBJ2-1; V: TRBV4-3; size: .; DNA: TGCGCCAGCAGCCAAGATCGGGGGGTCTATGAGCAGTTCTTC; CDR3: CASSQDRGVYEQFF
D: .; J: TRBJ2-5; V: TRBV5-6; size: .; DNA: TGTGCCAGCAGCGCGCTAACAGGGATCCAAGAGACCCAGTACTTC; CDR3: CASSALTGIQETQYF